This is a list of T cell receptor beta chains from one sample in a study of shared clonotypes between healthy human individuals. Repertoires were generated with immunoSEQ multiplex PCR, while TCRdb's copy carries only in-frame clones and drops some. The sample carries around 1.1 million clones, roughly 80% recorded once. The sample comprised memory CD4+ T cells from PBMCs. The receptors stem from a man between 18 and 29 years old in good health. Some clones in this sample may be carry-over from other donors' samples. CDR3s include the opening cysteine and the closing phenylalanine or tryptophan. A D gene is named only where the DNA matches it firmly. Part of the rows lack a size; the others show once, few, many or a class for expanded clones.

DNA,CDR3,size,V,J,D
TGTGCCAGCAGCTTAAAGGCTGGGGCTAGTGAGCAGTTCTTC,CASSLKAGASEQFF,-,TRBV7-3,TRBJ2-1,-
TGTGCCAGCAGCCAAGACAGACAGGGCCCGGGGTTTAATCAGCCCCAGCATTTT,CASSQDRQGPGFNQPQHF,-,TRBV4-2,TRBJ1-5,TRBD1
TGTGCCAGCAGAGGGGGGGGTGGCAATCAGCCCCAGCATTTT,CASRGGGGNQPQHF,-,TRBV27,TRBJ1-5,-
TGTGCCAGCAGTGCGTACCTCCCAAGGGATGAGCAGTTCTTC,CASSAYLPRDEQFF,-,TRBV2,TRBJ2-1,-
TGTGCCAGCAGTTTATCTTGGGGTGACGCTTTCTTT,CASSLSWGDAFF,-,TRBV28,TRBJ1-1,-
TGTGCCAGCAGCTTCCCCCTTAGCGGAACGACGCAGTATTTT,CASSFPLSGTTQYF,-,TRBV11-2,TRBJ2-3,-
TGTGCCAGCAGCCTTCGGGGGGAATTTCGCTACGAGCAGTACTTC,CASSLRGEFRYEQYF,few,TRBV7-2,TRBJ2-7,TRBD2
TGTGCCTGGAGCAGGACAGGTGTATCCACAGGACTGTTTTTT,CAWSRTGVSTGLFF,-,TRBV30,TRBJ2-2,TRBD1
TGTGCCAGCAGCCTCAGAACCCCGGGACAGGGGCAAGAGACCCAGTACTTC,CASSLRTPGQGQETQYF,once,TRBV14,TRBJ2-5,TRBD1
TGTGCCAGCAGTGAATACGCTGAAGCTTTCTTT,CASSEYAEAFF,-,TRBV2,TRBJ1-1,-